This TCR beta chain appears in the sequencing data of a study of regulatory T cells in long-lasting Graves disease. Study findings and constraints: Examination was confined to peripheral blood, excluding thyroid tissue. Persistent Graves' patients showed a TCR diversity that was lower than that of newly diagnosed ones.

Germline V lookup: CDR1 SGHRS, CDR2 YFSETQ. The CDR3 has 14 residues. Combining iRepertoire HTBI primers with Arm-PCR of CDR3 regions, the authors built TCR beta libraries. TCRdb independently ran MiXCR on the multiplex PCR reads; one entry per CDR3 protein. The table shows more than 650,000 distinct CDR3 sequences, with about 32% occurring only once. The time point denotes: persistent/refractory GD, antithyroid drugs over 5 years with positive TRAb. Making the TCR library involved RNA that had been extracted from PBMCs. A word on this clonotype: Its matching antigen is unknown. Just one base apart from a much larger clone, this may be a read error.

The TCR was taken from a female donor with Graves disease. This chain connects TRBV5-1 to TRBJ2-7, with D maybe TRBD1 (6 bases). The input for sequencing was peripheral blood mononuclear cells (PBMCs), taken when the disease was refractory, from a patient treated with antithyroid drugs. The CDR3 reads CVSRPGQDPYEQYF. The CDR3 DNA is TGCGTCAGCAGACCGGGACAAGATCCTTACGAGCAGTACTTC.